This TCR beta chain was found in a study of cytomegalovirus exposure and HLA in healthy donors. PCR primers comprised 60 Vbeta and 13 Jbeta primers. Method: immunoSEQ multiplex PCR; TCRdb's copy keeps in-frame clones and lacks some. The repertoire holds more than 150,000 clones, around 74% seen once, with less than 2% in the top ten. This clonotype was obtained from a girl under 18 in good health and CMV-seropositive. Input material: PBMCs.

For the CDR3, the DNA is TGTGCCAGCTCAAGGCTAGCGGGCTCCGGTACCAGCTCCTACAATGAGCAGTTCTTC. Translating it yields CASSRLAGSGTSSYNEQFF. J is TRBJ2-1 and V is TRBV18; 8 nucleotides align to TRBD2. The CDR3 is 19 residues long. The V and J ends lost 5 bases and 0 bases, in that order; junction bases with no gene match: 15. CDR1 KGHSH and CDR2 LQKENI come from the germline V gene.